This T cell receptor beta chain was identified during a study of shared clonotypes between healthy human individuals. As for the study in general: The study enrolled two women and a few men aged 18 to 49.

Clones were sequenced by immunoSEQ multiplex PCR, and TCRdb holds only the in-frame ones, with some missing. Of 2 million to 3 million clones listed, under 95% are singletons. A word on this clone: Its antigen is not identified.

Study-wide points: Larger richness was generally estimated for naive than memory subsets. It was only blood that was sampled, and tissue repertoires likely differ.

Trimming left V 11 bases short and J 7 bases short, with 21 bases between. This CDR3 is built from 14 residues. The V gene's germline CDR1 is MDHEN and CDR2 SYDVKM. Sequenced material: naive CD4+ T cells from PBMCs. Subset: CD45RA+ positively selected. The origin of this receptor is a man younger than 35 in good health. Some clones in this sample may be carry-over from other donors' samples. V usage is TRBV28 and J usage is TRBJ2-1; tentatively, D is TRBD1 or TRBD2 (5 bases each). The CDR3 spells CAGRRTGAGNEQFF. Written as DNA, the CDR3 is TGTGCCGGCCGTCGGACTGGGGCGGGTAATGAGCAGTTCTTC. Drawing the rest from reference TRBV28 and TRBJ2-1, the complete variable domain is DVKVTQSSRYLVKRTGEKVFLECVQDMDHENMFWYRQDPGLGLRLIYFSYDVKMKEKGDIPEGYSVSREKKERFSLILESASTNQTSMYLCAGRRTGAGNEQFFGPGTRLTVL.